This T cell receptor (beta chain) was captured by sequencing in a study of vaccination and CD4 T cells after COVID-19. In the study overall: Post-diagnosis, post-COVID samples were collected after a median roughly 100 days, ranging 35 to 161.

This clonotype was seen just once. Antigen: not known. The Oncomine TCR Beta short-read assay sequenced DNA from cultured CD4+ T cells. A single record per CDR3 protein comes from TCRdb applying MiXCR to the PCR reads. The sample lists several thousand distinct CDR3 sequences, approximately 30% occurring once. Treatment denoted: roughly ten-day PBMC culture with coronavirus spike peptide pools or control peptides (ViraFEST assay). The CDR3 loop spans 13 amino acids. Germline CDR1 SGHRS, CDR2 YFSETQ. V was trimmed by 2 bases and J by 8 bases, leaving 11 bases between them. V and J are TRBV5-1 and TRBJ2-1; possibly TRBD2 for D (7 bases). This receptor was taken from a human donor who had recovered from COVID-19. The sample comprised CD4+ T cells from blood, cultured in vitro. CDR3 sequence reads: CASSFPGGHEQFF. DNA for the CDR3: TGCGCCAGCAGCTTCCCGGGGGGCCATGAGCAGTTCTTC.